One and the same sample provided the 20 T cell receptor beta chains below, sequenced in a study of CD8 T cells in ankylosing spondylitis. TCRdb ran MiXCR on the 5' RACE reads and lists one entry per CDR3 protein. The table shows 180,000 or so distinct CDR3 sequences, with about 9.9% occurring only once. Sequencing was done on a sample of blood, either unsorted or a sorted T cell fraction (not recorded which). These receptors originate from a male donor with ankylosing spondylitis or in good health (not recorded which).

This chain joins TRBV28 and TRBJ2-3, with TRBD1 matching over 7 bases. The V segment lost 8 bases and the J segment 5 bases; nucleotides outside the gene matches: 16. Germline lookup yields CDR1 MDHEN and CDR2 SYDVKM. The CDR3 extends over 16 amino acids. Here the CDR3 reads CASFSLHQTGEDTQYF. CDR3 DNA sequence: TGTGCCAGCTTTTCTCTCCATCAAACAGGGGAAGATACGCAGTATTTT.

This clonotype was detected ten times or more. V usage is TRBV5-1 and J usage is TRBJ1-4; a possible D gene is TRBD1 (5 bases). The CDR3 is 14 amino acids. Germline V gene lookup returns CDR1 SGHRS and CDR2 YFSETQ. Trimming removed 0 bases at V and 5 bases at J, with 8 bases between. The CDR3 sequence is CASSLEGSNEKLFF. The CDR3 DNA sequence: TGCGCCAGCAGCTTGGAGGGGTCAAATGAAAAACTGTTTTTT. Using reference TRBV5-1 and TRBJ1-4 for the parts outside the CDR3, the full variable domain is KAGVTQTPRYLIKTRGQQVTLSCSPISGHRSVSWYQQTPGQGLQFLFEYFSETQRNKGNFPGRFSGRQFSNSRSEMNVSTLELGDSALYLCASSLEGSNEKLFFGSGTQLSVL.

The sample holds a few counts of this clonotype. This CDR3 reads CASGGTGGKDSPLHF. DNA of the CDR3: TGTGCCAGCGGAGGGACAGGGGGCAAGGATTCACCCCTCCACTTT. The gene calls are TRBV6-2 or TRBV6-3 and TRBJ1-6; 12 nucleotides match TRBD1. After removal of 8 bases from V and 8 bases from J, the junction contained 7 bases not matched to a gene. In germline, CDR1 is MNHEY, CDR2 SVGEGT. This CDR3 comprises 15 residues.

This clonotype was recorded a few times. This sequence joins TRBV10-3 and TRBJ1-3, with D uncertain. The CDR3 covers 15 residues. The germline CDR1 and CDR2 sequences are ENHRY and SYGVKD. The V gene lost 3 bases and the J gene lost 0 bases, with 9 bases spanning the gap. DNA for the CDR3: TGTGCCATCAGTGAAGGAAGGGCCTCTGGAAACACCATATATTTT. This encodes CAISEGRASGNTIYF.

This clonotype was recorded many times. The CDR3 sequence is CASTSVVSPLPNTEAFF. The CDR3 coding sequence is TGTGCCAGCACTTCGGTCGTCAGTCCCCTCCCGAACACTGAAGCTTTCTTT. J is TRBJ1-1 and V is TRBV28; D unclear. Germline CDR1 reads MDHEN; CDR2 reads SYDVKM. The CDR3 extends over 17 amino acids. Trimming shortened V by 7 bases and J by 1 base, and 22 bases separated the two germline ends.

This clonotype was observed a handful of times. The genes are TRBV9 and TRBJ2-1; maybe TRBD2 (5 bases). The CDR3 is 14 residues long. With 0 bases removed from V and 8 bases from J, the gap between germline ends came to 12 bases. In germline, CDR1 is SGDLS, CDR2 YYNGEE. The CDR3 region is CASSVATYGDEQFF. For the CDR3, the DNA is TGTGCCAGCAGCGTAGCCACCTACGGGGATGAGCAGTTCTTC.

This clonotype occurred a few times. The chain joins TRBV12-3 or TRBV12-4 to TRBJ1-2; D unresolved. Trimming took 1 base from V and 3 from J, leaving 9 bases between them. The CDR3 sequence is 14 residues long. CDR3 in amino acids: CASSLGGDYYGYTF. Here the CDR3 DNA reads TGTGCCAGCAGTTTAGGAGGAGATTACTATGGCTACACCTTC.

This clonotype was picked up many times. The chain couples TRBV6-1 to TRBJ2-1, with 10 nucleotides matching TRBD2. This CDR3 has 16 amino acids. Germline CDR1 reads MNHNS; CDR2 reads SASEGT. V was clipped by 6 bases and J by 3 bases; unmatched bases: 8. The CDR3 sequence is CASRGGLADRYNEQFF. The CDR3 DNA is TGTGCCAGCAGAGGAGGACTAGCGGACCGCTACAATGAGCAGTTCTTC.

The rearrangement uses TRBV7-2 and TRBJ2-2; 8 nucleotides line up with TRBD1. Trimming at V came to 1 base and at J to 0 bases, leaving 1 base not matched to a gene. Looked up from germline, CDR1 is SGHTA and CDR2 is FQGNSA. The CDR3 is 16 amino acids. As DNA, the CDR3 is TGTGCCAGCAGCTTAGTGGGACAGGCGAACACCGGGGAGCTGTTTTTT. Translated, it gives CASSLVGQANTGELFF.

In this sample, this clonotype turned up many times. The chain is built from TRBV20-1 and TRBJ2-1; no definite D call. Per the germline V gene, CDR1 is DFQATT and CDR2 is SNEGSKA (reference sequence). The CDR3 loop spans 13 amino acids. Between the trimmed V and J ends, which lost 0 bases and 2 bases, there was a span of 5 bases. The CDR3 protein is CSAREVPYNEQFF. In nucleotides, the CDR3 is TGCAGTGCTAGAGAGGTGCCCTACAATGAGCAGTTCTTC.

This clonotype occurred a few times. The chain is built from TRBV4-1 and TRBJ1-1; TRBD1 agrees at 8 bases. Germline CDR1 reads MGHRA; CDR2 reads YSYEKL. Unmatched junction bases numbered 11, after V lost 0 bases and J lost 5 bases. CDR3 length: 17 amino acids. The CDR3: CASSQDSGTGLATEAFF. The CDR3, as DNA: TGCGCCAGCAGCCAAGATTCGGGGACAGGCCTTGCGACTGAAGCTTTCTTT.

This clonotype was seen a few times. V usage is TRBV5-6 and J usage is TRBJ1-1; D possibly corresponds to TRBD1 (6 bases). Germline V gene sequence: CDR1 SGHDT, CDR2 YYEEEE. The V gene lost 3 bases and the J gene lost 7 bases, with 16 bases spanning the gap. This CDR3 has 14 amino acids. The DNA for the CDR3 is TGTGCCAGCAGCTCGGAGGTGCCAGGGGATGAAGCTTTCTTT. Protein product: CASSSEVPGDEAFF. The full variable domain, completed using reference TRBV5-6 and TRBJ1-1, is DAGVTQSPTHLIKTRGQQVTLRCSPKSGHDTVSWYQQALGQGPQFIFQYYEEEERQRGNFPDRFSGHQFPNYSSELNVNALLLGDSALYLCASSSEVPGDEAFFGQGTRLTVV.

This clonotype was found many times. This CDR3 reads CSVVLTGGATEAFF. CDR3 nucleotide sequence: TGCAGCGTCGTCCTCACAGGGGGCGCGACTGAAGCTTTCTTT. This rearrangement joins TRBV29-1 to TRBJ1-1; 9 bases line up with TRBD1. The germline V gene has CDR1 SQVTM and CDR2 ANQGSEA. CDR3 length equals 14 residues. V trimming: 6 bases; J trimming: 5 bases; junction bases outside the gene matches: 10.

This clonotype has a count of ten or more. The chain uses TRBV27 and TRBJ2-7, with D possibly matching TRBD1 (5 bases). Germline V gene data show CDR1 as MNHEY and CDR2 as SMNVEV (reference sequence). The V and J ends lost 4 bases and 3 bases respectively, with 10 bases between them. This CDR3 is built from 13 residues. The CDR3 sequence: CASSSSGIYEQYF. The CDR3, as DNA: TGTGCCAGCAGTTCCTCAGGGATCTACGAGCAGTACTTC.

V and J are TRBV11-2 and TRBJ2-5, with 9 bases lining up with TRBD2. Trimming cost V 1 base and J 5 bases; bases outside gene matches: 8. CDR1 is SGHAT and CDR2 is FQNNGV in the germline V gene. The CDR3 has 16 amino acids. Here the CDR3 reads CASSLVGGGAMETQYF. Here the CDR3 DNA reads TGTGCCAGCAGCTTAGTTGGCGGGGGGGCAATGGAGACCCAGTACTTC.

In this sample, this clonotype turned up once. The genes are TRBV28 and TRBJ2-7, with TRBD1 matching 9 bases. V was pared by 6 bases and J by 6 bases, with 12 bases of the junction left unmatched. Looked up from germline, CDR1 is MDHEN and CDR2 is SYDVKM. The CDR3 has 15 residues. The CDR3 DNA follows: TGTGCCAGCAGCCGACAGGGGGTCCTCTTGAGCGAGCAGTACTTC. Translation gives CASSRQGVLLSEQYF.

The V gene is TRBV7-2, the J gene TRBJ2-7; no definite D call. Trimming cost V 4 bases and J 1 base, with 8 bases left between them. Per the germline V gene, CDR1 is SGHTA and CDR2 is FQGNSA. The CDR3 has 13 amino acids. The chain's CDR3 is CASSSIKSYEQYF. The CDR3 coding sequence is TGTGCCAGCAGCTCAATAAAATCCTACGAGCAGTACTTC. Looking up the rest from reference TRBV7-2 and TRBJ2-7 gives the full variable domain: GAGVSQSPSNKVTEKGKDVELRCDPISGHTALYWYRQSLGQGLEFLIYFQGNSAPDKSGLPSDRFSAERTGGSVSTLTIQRTQQEDSAVYLCASSSIKSYEQYFGPGTRLTVT.

V is TRBV11-3 and J is TRBJ1-2; 7 bases agree with TRBD1. CDR1 SGHNT and CDR2 YENEEA come from the germline V gene. Trimming took 5 bases from V and 3 from J; bases not matched to a gene: 12. The CDR3 is made up of 16 amino acids. CDR3 DNA: TGTGCCAGCAGCCGAGCAGGGGGACAGCCATACTATGGCTACACCTTC. Protein sequence: CASSRAGGQPYYGYTF. The whole variable domain, filled in from reference TRBV11-3 and TRBJ1-2, reads EAGVVQSPRYKIIEKKQPVAFWCNPISGHNTLYWYLQNLGQGPELLIRYENEEAVDDSQLPKDRFSAERLKGVDSTLKIQPAELGDSAVYLCASSRAGGQPYYGYTFGSGTRLTVV.

This clonotype was observed a few times. This chain links TRBV12-3 or TRBV12-4 with TRBJ2-5, with D perhaps TRBD1 (5 bases). V lost 9 bases to trimming and J lost 0 bases, with 14 bases between them. This CDR3 has 14 residues. CDR3 sequence reads: CASGLQGYQETQYF. CDR3 bases: TGTGCCAGTGGTCTGCAGGGCTACCAAGAGACCCAGTACTTC.

This clonotype has ten or more counts. The chain couples TRBV29-1 to TRBJ2-7; TRBD1 aligns across 7 bases. CDR3 size: 14 residues. J lost 6 bases, V lost 3 bases, and 11 bases had no gene match. Germline-derived CDR1 and CDR2 are SQVTM and ANQGSEA. CDR3 in amino acids: CSVDLPSRDSEQYF. The CDR3 DNA follows: TGCAGCGTTGATCTCCCCTCCCGGGACAGCGAGCAGTACTTC.